A single sample is the source of the 12 T cell receptor beta chains below, sequenced in a study of T-cell reconstitution after alpha-beta-depleted transplantation in children. Molecular barcoding with unique molecular identifiers was used for the TCRbeta library. Each CDR3 protein is one row after TCRdb ran MiXCR on the PCR reads. The repertoire holds 450,000 to 600,000 distinct CDR3 sequences, with around 20% as singletons. This sample comprised PBMCs from the stem cell graft donor, obtained from the stem cell graft. These receptors came from a human donor who donated a stem cell graft to a child with acute lymphoblastic leukemia.

This clonotype has only a few counts. This chain joins TRBV12-3 or TRBV12-4 and TRBJ1-1; unclear D gene. CDR3 size: 18 residues. The V and J ends lost 1 base and 7 bases respectively, with 25 bases between them. The CDR3 nucleotides read TGTGCCAGCAGTTTAGGGGTGTGGCAGACCGGGCTCCCCCGTGAAGCTTTCTTT. Residues: CASSLGVWQTGLPREAFF.

The rearrangement links TRBV20-1 to TRBJ2-7, with D maybe TRBD2 (6 bases). This CDR3 has 13 residues. Germline loops: CDR1 DFQATT, CDR2 SNEGSKA (reference sequence). Trimming cost V 3 bases and J 6 bases, with 15 bases left between them. This CDR3 reads CSARGTPSGEQYF. The CDR3 DNA is TGCAGTGCTAGGGGGACTCCTTCCGGCGAGCAGTACTTC.

This clonotype was counted a few times. The chain links TRBV11-2 to TRBJ1-4; D gene unclear. Trimming cost V 3 bases and J 5 bases, with 10 bases left between them. Germline V CDR1 and CDR2: SGHAT, FQNNGV. The CDR3 extends over 14 amino acids. The CDR3 nucleotides read TGTGCCAGCAGCTTCCAAGGGATGAATGAAAAACTGTTTTTT. Protein: CASSFQGMNEKLFF.

J is TRBJ2-3 and V is TRBV6-1; D may be TRBD1 or TRBD2 (5 bases each). The CDR3 has 16 amino acids. The ends were cut back, 6 bases at V and 3 bases at J, with 19 bases in the middle. Germline V gene sequence: CDR1 MNHNS, CDR2 SASEGT. The chain's CDR3 is CASRPSVGDWTDTQYF. The CDR3 DNA reads TGTGCCAGCAGGCCGAGCGTGGGGGATTGGACAGATACGCAGTATTTT.

This clonotype was picked up a small number of times. CDR3 sequence: CASSQAGAANEQFF. The CDR3 region has the DNA TGTGCCAGTTCGCAAGCGGGAGCGGCAAATGAGCAGTTCTTC. The V gene is TRBV7-3, the J gene TRBJ2-1, with 8 bases aligning to TRBD2. V lost 9 bases and J lost 7; bases outside the gene matches: 11. Germline loops: CDR1 SGHTA, CDR2 FQGTGA. The CDR3 loop spans 14 amino acids. The variable domain in full, completed from reference TRBV7-3 and TRBJ2-1, reads GAGVSQTPSNKVTEKGKYVELRCDPISGHTALYWYRQSLGQGPEFLIYFQGTGAADDSGLPNDRFFAVRPEGSVSTLKIQRTERGDSAVYLCASSQAGAANEQFFGPGTRLTVL.

This clonotype was seen more than once but under ten times. The CDR3 nucleotides are TGTGCCAGCAGCTTGGTCCTCGCCTCCAATGAGCAGTTCTTC. This codes for CASSLVLASNEQFF. This rearrangement joins TRBV5-6 to TRBJ2-1; D uncertain. Between the trimmed V and J ends, which lost 0 bases and 6 bases, there was a span of 10 bases. The CDR3 contains 14 residues. The V gene's germline CDR1 is SGHDT and CDR2 YYEEEE.

The chain joins TRBV6-5 to TRBJ2-7; D tentatively reads TRBD1 or TRBD2 (7 bases each). Trimming removed 1 base at V and 2 bases at J, with 12 bases between. The CDR3 runs to 15 residues. The germline V gene has CDR1 MNHEY and CDR2 SVGAGI. CDR3 bases: TGTGCCAGCAGTTACTTGGGAGGGACAGCCTACGAGCAGTACTTC. This sequence encodes CASSYLGGTAYEQYF.

The gene calls are TRBV5-1 and TRBJ2-3; D ambiguous. CDR1 SGHRS and CDR2 YFSETQ come from the germline V gene. V lost 4 bases, J lost 2 bases, and 8 bases lay in between. This CDR3 has 13 residues. As DNA, the CDR3 is TGCGCCAGCAGCATAAGGACCACAGATACGCAGTATTTT. Protein: CASSIRTTDTQYF. Drawing the rest from reference TRBV5-1 and TRBJ2-3, the complete variable domain is KAGVTQTPRYLIKTRGQQVTLSCSPISGHRSVSWYQQTPGQGLQFLFEYFSETQRNKGNFPGRFSGRQFSNSRSEMNVSTLELGDSALYLCASSIRTTDTQYFGPGTRLTVL.

The sample holds a few counts of this clonotype. This chain uses TRBV5-1 with TRBJ2-3, with D unresolved. From germline, CDR1 is SGHRS and CDR2 YFSETQ. The CDR3 totals 16 residues. V was trimmed by 5 bases and J by 0 bases, leaving 16 bases between them. The CDR3: CASRASQPWSTDTQYF. As DNA, the CDR3 is TGCGCCAGCAGGGCTTCCCAGCCGTGGAGCACAGATACGCAGTATTTT.

The gene calls are TRBV28 and TRBJ2-5; 12 bases agree with TRBD2. The CDR3 consists of 17 residues. V dropped 5 bases and J dropped 3; count of bases not matched to a gene: 10. The germline V gene encodes CDR1 MDHEN and CDR2 SYDVKM. CDR3 nucleotide sequence: TGTGCCAGCAGTACCCTCTCCTGGACTAGCGGGAAAGAGACCCAGTACTTC. It translates to CASSTLSWTSGKETQYF. The variable domain in full, with the rest retrieved from reference TRBV28 and TRBJ2-5, is DVKVTQSSRYLVKRTGEKVFLECVQDMDHENMFWYRQDPGLGLRLIYFSYDVKMKEKGDIPEGYSVSREKKERFSLILESASTNQTSMYLCASSTLSWTSGKETQYFGPGTRLLVL.

As to this clonotype: Sequence at one end of the junction differs from germline and may be a read error. The rearrangement joins TRBV7-9 to TRBJ2-1; either TRBD1 or TRBD2 may fit D (6 bases each). Per the germline V gene, CDR1 is SEHNR and CDR2 is FQNEAQ (reference sequence). This CDR3 comprises 12 residues. The CDR3 DNA sequence: TGTGCCAGCAACTTAGGGGGGACGGCGCAGTTCTTC. Amino acids: CASNLGGTAQFF.

This clonotype was picked up a small number of times. V usage is TRBV5-1 and J usage is TRBJ2-1, with 13 nucleotides matching TRBD2. Trimming cost V 3 bases and J 3 bases; bases outside gene matches: 6. Germline lookup yields CDR1 SGHRS and CDR2 YFSETQ. The CDR3 has 17 amino acids. The CDR3 bases are TGCGCCAGCAGCTCACTGACTAGCGGGAGGTTCTACAATGAGCAGTTCTTC. It specifies CASSSLTSGRFYNEQFF. Full variable domain (rest looked up from reference TRBV5-1 and TRBJ2-1): KAGVTQTPRYLIKTRGQQVTLSCSPISGHRSVSWYQQTPGQGLQFLFEYFSETQRNKGNFPGRFSGRQFSNSRSEMNVSTLELGDSALYLCASSSLTSGRFYNEQFFGPGTRLTVL.